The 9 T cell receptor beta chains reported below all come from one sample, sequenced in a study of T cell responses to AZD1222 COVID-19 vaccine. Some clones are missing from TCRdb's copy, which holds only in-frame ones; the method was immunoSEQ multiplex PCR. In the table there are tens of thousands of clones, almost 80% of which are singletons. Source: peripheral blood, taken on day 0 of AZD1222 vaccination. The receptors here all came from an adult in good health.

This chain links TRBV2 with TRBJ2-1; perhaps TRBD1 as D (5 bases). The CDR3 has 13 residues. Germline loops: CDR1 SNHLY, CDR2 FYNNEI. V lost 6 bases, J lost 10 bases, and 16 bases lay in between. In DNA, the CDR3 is TGTGCCAGCAGCGATGACAGAAGAAGCGAGCAGTTCTTC. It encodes CASSDDRRSEQFF.

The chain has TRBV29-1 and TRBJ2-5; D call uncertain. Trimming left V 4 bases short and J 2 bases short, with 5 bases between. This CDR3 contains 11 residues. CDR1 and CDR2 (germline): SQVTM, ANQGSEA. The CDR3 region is CSVGEQETQYF. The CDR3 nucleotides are TGCAGCGTTGGGGAACAAGAGACCCAGTACTTC.

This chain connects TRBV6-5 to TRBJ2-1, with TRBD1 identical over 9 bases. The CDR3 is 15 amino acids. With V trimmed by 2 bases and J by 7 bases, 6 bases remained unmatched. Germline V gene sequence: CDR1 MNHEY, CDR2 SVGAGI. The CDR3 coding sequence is TGTGCCAGCAGTTACAGTACAGGGGGCCGAAATGAGCAGTTCTTC. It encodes CASSYSTGGRNEQFF.

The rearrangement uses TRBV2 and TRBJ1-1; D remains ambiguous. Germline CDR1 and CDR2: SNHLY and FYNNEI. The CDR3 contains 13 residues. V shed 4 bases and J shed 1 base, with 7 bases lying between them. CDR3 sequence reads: CASSVLWNTEAFF. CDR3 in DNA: TGTGCCAGCAGTGTATTGTGGAACACTGAAGCTTTCTTT.

The CDR3 DNA is TGTGCCAGCAGGGGACAGGGGGCCTCTGGAAACACCATATATTTT. Amino acids: CASRGQGASGNTIYF. The J gene is TRBJ1-3, the V gene TRBV6-6, with 12 bases matching TRBD1. The CDR3 loop spans 15 amino acids. V gave up 6 bases and J gave up 0 bases; unmatched junction bases: 0. Germline V gene lookup returns CDR1 MNHNY and CDR2 SVGAGI (reference sequence).

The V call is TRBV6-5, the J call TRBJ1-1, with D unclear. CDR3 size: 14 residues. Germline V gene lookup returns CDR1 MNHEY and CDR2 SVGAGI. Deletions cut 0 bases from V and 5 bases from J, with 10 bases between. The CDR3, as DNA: TGTGCCAGCAGTTACTCTTCCCCAGGAACTGAAGCTTTCTTT. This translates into CASSYSSPGTEAFF.

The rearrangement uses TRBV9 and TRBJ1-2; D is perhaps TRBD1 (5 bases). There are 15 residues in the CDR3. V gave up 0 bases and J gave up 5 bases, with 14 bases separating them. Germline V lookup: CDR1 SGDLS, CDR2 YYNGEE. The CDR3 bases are TGTGCCAGCAGCGTAGAAGAAGGGACCCTATATGGCTACACCTTC. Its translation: CASSVEEGTLYGYTF.

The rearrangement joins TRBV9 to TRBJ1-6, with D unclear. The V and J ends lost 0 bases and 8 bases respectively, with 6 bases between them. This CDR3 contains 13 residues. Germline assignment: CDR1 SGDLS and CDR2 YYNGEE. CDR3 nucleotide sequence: TGTGCCAGCAGCGTAGAGTCGGATTCACCCCTCCACTTT. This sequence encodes CASSVESDSPLHF.

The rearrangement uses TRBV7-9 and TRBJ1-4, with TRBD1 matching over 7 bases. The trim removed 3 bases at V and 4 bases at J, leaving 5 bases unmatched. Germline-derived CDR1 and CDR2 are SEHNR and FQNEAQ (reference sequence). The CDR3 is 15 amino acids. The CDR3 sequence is CASSLNRGGNEKLFF. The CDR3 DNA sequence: TGTGCCAGCAGCTTGAACAGGGGAGGTAATGAAAAACTGTTTTTT.